These 16 T cell receptor beta chains were all obtained from the same sample, sequenced in a study of metastatic and nonmetastatic thyroid tumors. Through MiXCR, TCRdb re-clonotyped the PCR reads. The sample includes about 38,000 clones, approximately 51% seen only once; the top ten take roughly a quarter. All patients reached thyroid surgery having received no treatment beforehand. The sequenced sample consisted of tumor tissue. The source is a male donor with papillary thyroid cancer or a benign thyroid nodule (not recorded which). Some clones in this sample may be carry-over from other donors' samples.

The chain has TRBV20-1 and TRBJ2-7; 9 bases agree with TRBD1. The CDR3 is 12 residues long. V lost 5 bases and J lost 2; bases outside the gene matches: 1. CDR1 is DFQATT and CDR2 is SNEGSKA in the germline V gene (reference sequence). CDR3 sequence: CSARDRAYEQYF. The DNA of the CDR3 is TGCAGTGCTCGGGACAGGGCCTACGAGCAGTACTTC.

In this sample, this clone turned up a few times. The chain links TRBV6-4 to TRBJ2-5; D is possibly TRBD1 or TRBD2 (5 bases each). This CDR3 comprises 16 residues. Germline V gene lookup returns CDR1 MRHNA and CDR2 SNTAGT. Between the trimmed V and J ends, which lost 5 bases and 3 bases, there was a span of 19 bases. Written as DNA, the CDR3 is TGTGCCAGCAGTAAAAACAACCTAGTGGGGGAAGAGACCCAGTACTTC. Protein product: CASSKNNLVGEETQYF.

Comments on this clone: At one end the junction does not follow the germline gene, possibly because of a read error. J is TRBJ2-2 and V is TRBV5-1; a weak D match, TRBD1 (5 bases). The CDR3 runs to 17 residues. Germline V CDR1 and CDR2: SGHRS, YFSETQ. The CDR3 region is CSSSPRGRGYSAGELFF. CDR3 sequence (DNA): TGCTCCAGCAGCCCAAGGGGAAGGGGCTATTCGGCCGGGGAGCTGTTTTTT.

This chain connects TRBV20-1 to TRBJ2-7; TRBD1 matches at 10 bases. The CDR3 has 14 amino acids. V was clipped by 1 base and J by 5 bases; unmatched bases: 5. Germline CDR1 DFQATT, CDR2 SNEGSKA (reference sequence). CDR3 amino acids: CSARGGTGVNEQYF. In DNA form, the CDR3 reads TGCAGTGCTAGAGGGGGGACAGGGGTAAACGAGCAGTACTTC.

This clone rates as medium-sized. The chain couples TRBV5-6 to TRBJ2-1, with a tentative D call TRBD2 (5 bases). Looked up from germline, CDR1 is SGHDT and CDR2 is YYEEEE. CDR3 length: 15 amino acids. V lost 2 bases, J lost 2 bases, and 11 bases lay in between. CDR3 region: CASSFGGSAYNEQFF. Here the CDR3 DNA reads TGTGCCAGCAGCTTTGGTGGGAGTGCCTACAATGAGCAGTTCTTC.

This clone has more than one count but fewer than ten. The chain has TRBV28 and TRBJ1-1, with TRBD1 matching over 9 bases. With V trimmed by 8 bases and J by 4 bases, 5 bases remained unmatched. Germline-derived CDR1 and CDR2 are MDHEN and SYDVKM. This CDR3 spans 13 amino acids. The CDR3 DNA follows: TGTGCCAGCGGGGGACAGGGTATCACTGAAGCTTTCTTT. This translates into CASGGQGITEAFF.

The V and J genes are TRBV12-3 or TRBV12-4 and TRBJ2-2; no clear D. The CDR3 is 11 amino acids. Trimming pared 5 bases from V and 7 bases from J, leaving 5 bases between. CDR3 nucleotide sequence: TGTGCCAGCAGTCCCGGCGGGGAGCTGTTTTTT. Translating it yields CASSPGGELFF.

This chain uses TRBV18 with TRBJ2-7, with unresolved D. The V end lost 5 bases, the J end lost 3 bases, and 14 bases lay between the germline ends. The CDR3 runs to 14 residues. The germline gives CDR1 KGHSH, CDR2 LQKENI. The CDR3 sequence: CASSTQTWVYEQYF. As DNA, the CDR3 is TGTGCCAGCTCAACACAGACATGGGTCTACGAGCAGTACTTC.

This clone appeared a few times. CDR3 in DNA: TGTGCCACCAGGACTAGCGGGAGTGGGGGCACCGGGGAGCTGTTTTTT. Translating it yields CATRTSGSGGTGELFF. This chain uses TRBV10-3 with TRBJ2-2, with 13 bases that match TRBD2. CDR1 is ENHRY and CDR2 is SYGVKD in the germline V gene. CDR3 length equals 16 residues. The V and J ends lost 10 bases and 4 bases, in that order; junction bases with no gene match: 9.

This clone was detected a few times. At one of its ends the junction is not consistent with the germline gene, which may arise from a read error. The chain joins TRBV6-1 to TRBJ1-3; D not resolved. CDR1 is MNHNS and CDR2 is SASEGT in the germline V gene. The CDR3 contains 15 residues. The CDR3 DNA reads TGTGCCAGCAGTGAAGCGGTTGACTCTGGAAACACCATATATTTC. Encoded protein: CASSEAVDSGNTIYF.

J is TRBJ2-2 and V is TRBV10-1; either TRBD1 or TRBD2 may supply D (6 bases each). CDR1 is WNHNN, CDR2 SYGVQD, per germline (reference sequence). CDR3 length: 15 amino acids. V was shortened by 2 bases and J by 4 bases, with 11 bases between the two germline ends. The CDR3 protein is CASSEVRGGTGELFF. The CDR3 DNA sequence: TGCGCCAGCAGTGAGGTCAGGGGAGGCACCGGGGAGCTGTTTTTT.

The chain uses TRBV20-1 and TRBJ2-7; 7 bases map to TRBD1. The CDR3 totals 13 residues. V was pared by 3 bases and J by 1 base, with 3 bases of the junction left unmatched. CDR1 is DFQATT and CDR2 is SNEGSKA in the germline V gene (reference sequence). As DNA, the CDR3 is TGCAGTGCTAGTAAGGGGGCGTCCTACGAGCAGTACTTC. It translates to CSASKGASYEQYF.

A word on this clone: At one end, the junction sequence differs from germline, possibly due to a read error. CDR3 sequence reads: CAISPGTSTDTQYF. CDR3 DNA sequence: TGTGCCATCAGCCCAGGGACTAGCACAGATACGCAGTATTTT. This rearrangement joins TRBV11-3 to TRBJ2-3; D possibly corresponds to TRBD2 (6 bases). Per the germline V gene, CDR1 is SGHNT and CDR2 is YENEEA. The CDR3 is made up of 14 amino acids.

This clone is large in the sample. The chain combines TRBV6-2 or TRBV6-3 with TRBJ2-7; 7 bases fit TRBD2. Germline V CDR1 and CDR2: MNHEY, SVGEGT. V lost 10 bases, J lost 6 bases, and 15 bases stayed unmatched. The CDR3 covers 14 residues. As DNA, the CDR3 is TGTGCCACAAACTTAGCGGGCTCCCTGTTCGAGCAGTACTTC. Protein sequence: CATNLAGSLFEQYF.

This chain joins TRBV27 and TRBJ2-7; D tentatively reads TRBD1 or TRBD2 (5 bases each). CDR1 and CDR2 from the germline V gene are MNHEY and SMNVEV (reference sequence). V was trimmed by 3 bases and J by 0 bases, leaving 9 bases between them. The CDR3 is 14 amino acids. CDR3 loop: CASSFGGPSYEQYF. CDR3 bases: TGTGCCAGCAGTTTTGGGGGTCCCTCCTACGAGCAGTACTTC.

This clone was counted at least ten times. Other DNA variants within this sample encode the same CDR3. The chain is built from TRBV30 and TRBJ2-7, with 7 bases identical to TRBD1. CDR1 is GTSNPN and CDR2 is SVGIG in the germline V gene (reference sequence). The V segment lost 0 bases and the J segment 4 bases; nucleotides outside the gene matches: 6. The CDR3 is 14 amino acids. The CDR3 spells CAWSVAGTAYEQYF. The CDR3 nucleotides read TGTGCCTGGAGTGTAGCAGGGACAGCTTACGAGCAGTACTTC.